Listed below are T cell receptor beta chains from one sample, sequenced in a study of cytomegalovirus exposure and HLA in healthy donors. The table came from immunoSEQ multiplex PCR; TCRdb's copy has only in-frame clones and leaves some out. Seen here are about 140,000 clones, about 80% observed once, and the top ten hold approximately 2.5%. Input material: PBMCs. All receptors come from a woman aged 18 to 35 in good health and CMV-seropositive. The CDR3 runs from the conserved cysteine through the conserved F or W. Each record gives: J gene, clone size, V gene, D gene, CDR3 DNA, CDR3 protein. D genes are given only for firm matches. Expanded clones get a size class; other rows say once, few or many, or leave the size out.

TRBJ1-6	NA	TRBV30	TRBD1	TGTGCCTGGGGACAGGGTACGGATTCACCCCTCCACTTT	CAWGQGTDSPLHF
TRBJ1-4	NA	TRBV25-1	NA	TGTGCCAGCAGTGAATATAGGGGTGGGGAAAAACTGTTTTTT	CASSEYRGGEKLFF
TRBJ2-7	NA	TRBV21-1	NA	TGTGCCAGCACCAAGCGTTCAGGGGGCTACGAGCAGTACTTC	CASTKRSGGYEQYF
TRBJ2-3	few	TRBV28	TRBD2	TGTGCCAGCAGTCCGTATTGGGGGACTAGCGGACTCACAGATACGCAGTATTTT	CASSPYWGTSGLTDTQYF
TRBJ1-3	NA	TRBV7-9	NA	TGTGCCAGCAGCTTACGCGGTTCCATTACTGGAAACACCATATATTTT	CASSLRGSITGNTIYF
TRBJ2-7	NA	TRBV10-3	TRBD1	TGTGCCATCCGGGCGGGACAGGGAGCCCACGAGCAGTACTTC	CAIRAGQGAHEQYF
TRBJ2-1	NA	TRBV5-1	TRBD1	TGCGCCAGCAGCAGCACAGGGGGTGAATCAAGATACAATGAGCAGTTCTTC	CASSSTGGESRYNEQFF
TRBJ2-1	NA	TRBV10-3	TRBD2	TGTGCCATCAGTGAGTCAAAGGCGGGGGGGCCCAATGAGCAGTTCTTC	CAISESKAGGPNEQFF
TRBJ1-1	few	TRBV29-1	TRBD1	TGCAGCGTTAGGACAGGGGATATGCCCCTGTCTGAGTACACTGAAGCTTTCTTT	CSVRTGDMPLSEYTEAFF
TRBJ1-4	NA	TRBV19	NA	TGTGCCAGTAGGGCGGGGGATGAAAAACTGTTTTTT	CASRAGDEKLFF
TRBJ1-2	NA	TRBV5-1	NA	TGCGCCAGCAGCTTGGAGGCGGACTACTATGGCTACACCTTC	CASSLEADYYGYTF
TRBJ2-1	few	TRBV27	NA	TGTGCCAGCAGTTTAGGGCCGACAGTCTACAATGAGCAGTTCTTC	CASSLGPTVYNEQFF
TRBJ2-1	few	TRBV5-4	TRBD1	TGTGCCAGCAGCTTGCCCGGGACAGGGATGAATGAGCAGTTCTTC	CASSLPGTGMNEQFF
TRBJ2-7	NA	TRBV11-3	NA	TGTGCCAGCAGCTTAGAGTGCGGTCCCTGGGTCGAGCAGTACTTC	CASSLECGPWVEQYF
TRBJ1-5	NA	TRBV27	NA	TGTGCCACCAAGGCAGGGGTTTGGGGCAATCAGCCCCAGCATTTT	CATKAGVWGNQPQHF
TRBJ2-1	NA	TRBV19	NA	TGTGCCAGTAGGGAGAGCTCCTACAATGAGCAGTTCTTC	CASRESSYNEQFF
TRBJ2-5	NA	TRBV19	TRBD1	TGTGCCAGCTCCGGGACAGGCGGGCGTCAGGAGACCCAGTACTTC	CASSGTGGRQETQYF
TRBJ1-1	NA	TRBV2	NA	TGTGCCAGCAGTGATGTGGGGGCGGATACTGAAGCTTTCTTT	CASSDVGADTEAFF
TRBJ2-1	few	TRBV5-6	TRBD2	TGTGCCAGCAGCCGCAGGACTAGCGGGGCGGTGCAGTTCTTC	CASSRRTSGAVQFF
TRBJ1-3	NA	TRBV27	NA	TGTGCCAGTAGGACTACTTCTGGAAACACCATATATTTT	CASRTTSGNTIYF
TRBJ1-1	NA	TRBV2	NA	TGTGCCAGCAGTGGGGGGGGCGGCACTGAAGCTTTCTTT	CASSGGGGTEAFF
TRBJ2-6	NA	TRBV15	NA	TGTGCCACCAGCAGAGGCGGGTCCTACTCTGGGGCCAACGTCCTGACTTTC	CATSRGGSYSGANVLTF
TRBJ1-5	NA	TRBV7-2	NA	TGTGCCAGCAGCCCCCAACAGGGCTATCAGCCCCAGCATTTT	CASSPQQGYQPQHF
TRBJ2-7	NA	TRBV7-9	NA	TGTTCCAGCAGCTTAGCGCCGAGGGACGAGCAGTACTTC	CSSSLAPRDEQYF
TRBJ1-2	once	TRBV28	TRBD1	TGTGCCAGCAGTTTCATGGACAGGGAAGCTCGAGGCTACACCTTC	CASSFMDREARGYTF
TRBJ2-3	NA	TRBV5-6	TRBD2	TGTGCCAGCAGCCCCGAGATAGCGGGTCCTTTATCAGATACGCAGTATTTT	CASSPEIAGPLSDTQYF
TRBJ2-1	NA	TRBV27	TRBD2	TGTGCCAGCCATCCTGGGGCGGGGGGGCTCAATGAGCAGTTCTTC	CASHPGAGGLNEQFF
TRBJ2-7	few	TRBV5-1	TRBD1	TGCGCCAGCAGCCTACGACCCGGGACAGGTCCATACGAGCAGTACTTC	CASSLRPGTGPYEQYF
TRBJ2-7	once	TRBV6-6	NA	TGTGCCAGCAGTTACACATGGTTATCCTACGAGCAGTACTTC	CASSYTWLSYEQYF
TRBJ2-3	NA	TRBV30	NA	TGTGCCTGGAGTGTCGCCGGTCGGGGGGCACGTGATACGCAGTATTTT	CAWSVAGRGARDTQYF
TRBJ1-3	NA	TRBV4-3	NA	TGCGCCAGCAGCCAAGATCTACAGTGGCTTATCGGAAACACCATATATTTT	CASSQDLQWLIGNTIYF
TRBJ1-1	NA	TRBV10-3	TRBD1	TGTGCCATCAGCGGACAGGCGCACACTGAAGCTTTCTTT	CAISGQAHTEAFF
TRBJ1-2	NA	TRBV13	NA	TGTGCCAGTGCGAGAATCGCTAACTATGGCTACACCTTC	CASARIANYGYTF
TRBJ1-4	few	TRBV18	TRBD1	TGTGCCAGCTCCCAACTCCCGGGACAGGGCTATGAAAAACTGTTTTTT	CASSQLPGQGYEKLFF
TRBJ1-6	NA	TRBV7-9	NA	TGTTCCAGCGCGCAGGGTGTCTCACCCCTCCACTTT	CSSAQGVSPLHF
TRBJ1-5	NA	TRBV19	TRBD1	TGTGCCAGTAGCTTTAGGGGGCCGGGTCAGCCCCAGCATTTT	CASSFRGPGQPQHF
TRBJ2-1	NA	TRBV2	TRBD2	TGTGCCAGCAGTGTTAGCGGGGGACTCAATGAGCAGTTCTTC	CASSVSGGLNEQFF
TRBJ1-1	NA	TRBV4-1	TRBD1	TGCGCCAGCAGCCAAGGACAGGGAGAGATGTACACTGAAGCTTTCTTT	CASSQGQGEMYTEAFF
TRBJ1-5	NA	TRBV19	TRBD1	TGTGCCAGTAGTTCACCGGACAGGGTCAGGCAGCCCCAGCATTTT	CASSSPDRVRQPQHF
TRBJ2-1	NA	TRBV4-1	TRBD2	TGCGCCAGCAGCCATGCAGGTAGTAGCGGGGGGTCTTACAATGAGCAGTTCTTC	CASSHAGSSGGSYNEQFF
TRBJ2-1	NA	TRBV6-5	TRBD2	TGTGCCAGCAGTTACTCTTTTGCGGGGGGATACAATGAGCAGTTCTTC	CASSYSFAGGYNEQFF
TRBJ2-7	NA	TRBV6-1	NA	TGTGCCAGCAGTGAAGGCGGAGCACCCTACGAGCAGTACTTC	CASSEGGAPYEQYF
TRBJ1-5	NA	TRBV4-2	NA	TGTGTCAGCAGCCAAGCTCGGGGCGGGGCCCTTTATAGCAATCAGCCCCAGCATTTT	CVSSQARGGALYSNQPQHF
TRBJ1-2	NA	TRBV6-5	NA	TGTGCCAGCAATGGGGCCGGTGGCTACACCTTC	CASNGAGGYTF
TRBJ2-1	NA	TRBV6-4	TRBD2	TGTGCCAGCAGCACTAGCGGGGGAGGCGATGAGCAGTTCTTC	CASSTSGGGDEQFF
TRBJ2-2	NA	TRBV6-5	NA	TGTGCCAGCAGTATAGACAGGTTAAACACCGGGGAGCTGTTTTTT	CASSIDRLNTGELFF
TRBJ2-2	NA	TRBV7-9	TRBD1	TGTGCCAGCAGCTTATCCCACAGGGGGAACACCGGGGAGCTGTTTTTT	CASSLSHRGNTGELFF
TRBJ1-2	NA	TRBV28	NA	TGTGCCAGCGGACAGTTGTGGAGGTCCCATGGCTACACCTTC	CASGQLWRSHGYTF
TRBJ2-1	NA	TRBV6-5	NA	TGTGCCAGCAGGAAGTACGCCGGGACTTTTGAGCAGTTCTTC	CASRKYAGTFEQFF
TRBJ2-1	NA	TRBV11-3	NA	TGTGCCAGCAGCTCCCCGGTGGCAACGGGGCAGTTCTTC	CASSSPVATGQFF
TRBJ2-1	few	TRBV11-2	NA	TGTGCCAGCAGCTTAGGGCAGAGGAATGAGCAGTTCTTC	CASSLGQRNEQFF
TRBJ2-1	NA	TRBV7-7	NA	TGTGCCAGCAGCTTAACTTTTTTGAATGAGCAGTTCTTC	CASSLTFLNEQFF
TRBJ2-1	NA	TRBV2	NA	TGTGCCAGCAAATGGGCCCCTTACAATGAGCAGTTCTTC	CASKWAPYNEQFF
TRBJ2-1	NA	TRBV19	TRBD1	TGTGCCAGTAGTATTGGGGACAGGGGGGTAGGGGAGCAGTTCTTC	CASSIGDRGVGEQFF
TRBJ1-5	few	TRBV19	NA	TGTGCCAGTAGTCCGTCACTAGCGCCCCAGCATTTT	CASSPSLAPQHF